The 12 T cell receptor beta chains below were found in one sample sequenced in a study of graft-versus-host responses after intestinal transplantation. Which antigens these TCRs recognize remains unknown. The protocol was immunoSEQ multiplex PCR, while the TCRdb copy is restricted to in-frame clones and leaves out a portion. The sample carries some 120,000 clones, 85% to 95% recorded once. The sequenced sample was unstimulated CD4+ T cells sorted from spleen or lymph node cells, obtained before intestinal transplant. The receptor source for this set is a human donor who received an intestinal transplant.

The count of this clone is one. CDR3 DNA sequence: TGTGCCAGCAGCTTGGGGGCAGGGAGGAGCTCCTACAATGAGCAGTTCTTC. Its translation: CASSLGAGRSSYNEQFF. This chain connects TRBV5-4 to TRBJ2-1, with D possibly matching TRBD2 (6 bases). Trimming stripped 0 bases from V and 0 bases from J, with 13 bases between. This CDR3 has 17 residues. CDR1 is SGHNT and CDR2 is YYREEE in the germline V gene (reference sequence).

The J gene is TRBJ2-1, the V gene TRBV9; a weak D match, TRBD1 (6 bases). Trimming shortened V by 5 bases and J by 0 bases, and 15 bases separated the two germline ends. This CDR3 contains 16 residues. CDR1 SGDLS and CDR2 YYNGEE come from the germline V gene. CDR3 sequence reads: CASSRQQGSSYNEQFF. The CDR3 DNA is TGTGCCAGCAGTCGCCAACAGGGTAGCTCCTACAATGAGCAGTTCTTC.

The chain carries TRBV5-4 and TRBJ1-4; 8 nucleotides align to TRBD1. The CDR3 covers 15 residues. V gave up 4 bases and J gave up 8 bases; unmatched junction bases: 10. Germline values: CDR1 SGHNT, CDR2 YYREEE (reference sequence). CDR3: CASSTTGGYGEKLFF. The CDR3 region has the DNA TGTGCCAGCAGCACAACAGGGGGATATGGCGAAAAACTGTTTTTT.

V and J are TRBV6-1 and TRBJ1-1, with a possible D match to TRBD1 (5 bases). The CDR3 extends over 11 amino acids. V was shortened by 11 bases and J by 9 bases, with 16 bases between the two germline ends. The germline CDR1 and CDR2 sequences are MNHNS and SASEGT. The CDR3 reads CAARGGRKAFF. The DNA for the CDR3 is TGTGCCGCGAGGGGAGGTCGAAAAGCTTTCTTT.

In nucleotides, the CDR3 is TGTGCCAGCAGCTTTCAGGGAGCGGATACGCAGTATTTT. Translated, it gives CASSFQGADTQYF. V and J are TRBV11-2 and TRBJ2-3, with D possibly called TRBD1 or TRBD2 (5 bases each). Trimming took 3 bases from V and 6 from J, leaving 10 bases between them. This CDR3 comprises 13 residues. Germline CDR1 and CDR2: SGHAT and FQNNGV.

The V and J genes are TRBV19 and TRBJ2-7; 10 nucleotides align to TRBD1. The CDR3 spans 14 residues. Germline-derived CDR1 and CDR2 are LNHDA and SQIVND (reference sequence). V dropped 5 bases and J dropped 4; count of bases not matched to a gene: 5. The CDR3 DNA follows: TGTGCCAGTAGTTTGACAGGGGGCTGGTACGAGCAGTACTTC. It specifies CASSLTGGWYEQYF. Using reference TRBV19 and TRBJ2-7 for the parts outside the CDR3, the full variable domain is DGGITQSPKYLFRKEGQNVTLSCEQNLNHDAMYWYRQDPGQGLRLIYYSQIVNDFQKGDIAEGYSVSREKKESFPLTVTSAQKNPTAFYLCASSLTGGWYEQYFGPGTRLTVT.

CDR3 in DNA: TGCGCCAGCAGCCCCGAGACACCGAAGCACGAGCAGTACTTC. This encodes CASSPETPKHEQYF. The chain couples TRBV5-1 to TRBJ2-7; D call uncertain. The CDR3 has 14 amino acids. Looked up from germline, CDR1 is SGHRS and CDR2 is YFSETQ. The V end was cut by 4 bases, the J end by 5 bases, with 16 bases between.

V and J are TRBV2 and TRBJ1-1; 9 bases fit TRBD1. The CDR3 runs 14 residues. CDR1 is SNHLY, CDR2 FYNNEI, per germline. V lost 5 bases and J lost 5; bases outside the gene matches: 6. This CDR3 is CASSNRGRETEAFF. CDR3 nucleotide sequence: TGTGCCAGCAGTAACAGGGGGCGCGAGACTGAAGCTTTCTTT. The variable domain in full, with the rest retrieved from reference TRBV2 and TRBJ1-1, is EPEVTQTPSHQVTQMGQEVILRCVPISNHLYFYWYRQILGQKVEFLVSFYNNEISEKSEIFDDQFSVERPDGSNFTLKIRSTKLEDSAMYFCASSNRGRETEAFFGQGTRLTVV.

The J gene is TRBJ2-7, the V gene TRBV4-1, with D unclear. The germline gives CDR1 MGHRA, CDR2 YSYEKL. Trimming left V 3 bases short and J 7 bases short, with 22 bases between. CDR3 length equals 16 residues. For the CDR3, the DNA is TGCGCCAGCAGCCATGGACGAGAGATCCCCCTGGGAGAGCAGTACTTC. It is translated as CASSHGREIPLGEQYF.

CDR3 nucleotides: TGTGCCAGCTCCCCGGCCGGGGGAGGCAATCAGCCCCAGCATTTT. Its protein is CASSPAGGGNQPQHF. V usage is TRBV18 and J usage is TRBJ1-5; possible D gene TRBD1, 5 bases. Per the germline V gene, CDR1 is KGHSH and CDR2 is LQKENI. The CDR3 has 15 residues. The V gene lost 6 bases and the J gene lost 2 bases, with 14 bases spanning the gap. Drawing the rest from reference TRBV18 and TRBJ1-5, the complete variable domain is NAGVMQNPRHLVRRRGQEARLRCSPMKGHSHVYWYRQLPEEGLKFMVYLQKENIIDESGMPKERFSAEFPKEGPSILRIQQVVRGDSAAYFCASSPAGGGNQPQHFGDGTRLSIL.

The rearrangement links TRBV2 to TRBJ2-5; D is unresolved. The CDR3 length is 12 residues. Germline V gene lookup returns CDR1 SNHLY and CDR2 FYNNEI. V lost 3 bases and J lost 5, with 7 bases in between. This CDR3 reads CASSEFRETQYF. CDR3 sequence (DNA): TGTGCCAGCAGTGAGTTTCGGGAGACCCAGTACTTC.

The CDR3 loop reads CASSPGTGNEKLFF. CDR3 nucleotide sequence: TGTGCCAGCAGCCCCGGGACAGGGAATGAAAAACTGTTTTTT. The chain couples TRBV7-9 to TRBJ1-4, with 9 bases fitting TRBD1. The CDR3 totals 14 residues. V gave up 5 bases and J gave up 5 bases; unmatched junction bases: 3. The germline gives CDR1 SEHNR, CDR2 FQNEAQ (reference sequence).